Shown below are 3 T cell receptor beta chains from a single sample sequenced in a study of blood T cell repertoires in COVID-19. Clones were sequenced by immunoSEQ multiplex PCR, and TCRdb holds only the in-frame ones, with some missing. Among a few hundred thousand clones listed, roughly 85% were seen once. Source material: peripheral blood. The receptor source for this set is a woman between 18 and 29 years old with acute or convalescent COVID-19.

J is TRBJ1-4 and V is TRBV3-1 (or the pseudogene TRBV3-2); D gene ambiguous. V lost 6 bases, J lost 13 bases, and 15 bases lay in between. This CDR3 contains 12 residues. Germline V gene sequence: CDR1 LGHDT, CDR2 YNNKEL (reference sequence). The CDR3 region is CASSHVLSGLFF. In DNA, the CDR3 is TGTGCCAGCAGTCATGTCCTGAGCGGACTGTTTTTT.

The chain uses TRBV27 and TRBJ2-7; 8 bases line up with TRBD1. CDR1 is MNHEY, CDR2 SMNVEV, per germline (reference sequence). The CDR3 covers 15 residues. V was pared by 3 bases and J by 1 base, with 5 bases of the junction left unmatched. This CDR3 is CASSFGTGPSYEQYF. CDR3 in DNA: TGTGCCAGCAGTTTCGGGACAGGCCCTTCCTACGAGCAGTACTTC.

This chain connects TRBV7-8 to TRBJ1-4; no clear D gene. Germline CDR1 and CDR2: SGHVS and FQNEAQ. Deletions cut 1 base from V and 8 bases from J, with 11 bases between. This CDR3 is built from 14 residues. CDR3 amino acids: CASSLGPPPEKLFF. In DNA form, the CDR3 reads TGTGCCAGCAGCTTAGGGCCTCCCCCAGAAAAACTGTTTTTT. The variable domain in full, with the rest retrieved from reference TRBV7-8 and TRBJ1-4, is GAGVSQSPRYKVAKRGQDVALRCDPISGHVSLFWYQQALGQGPEFLTYFQNEAQLDKSGLPSDRFFAERPEGSVSTLKIQRTQQEDSAVYLCASSLGPPPEKLFFGSGTQLSVL.